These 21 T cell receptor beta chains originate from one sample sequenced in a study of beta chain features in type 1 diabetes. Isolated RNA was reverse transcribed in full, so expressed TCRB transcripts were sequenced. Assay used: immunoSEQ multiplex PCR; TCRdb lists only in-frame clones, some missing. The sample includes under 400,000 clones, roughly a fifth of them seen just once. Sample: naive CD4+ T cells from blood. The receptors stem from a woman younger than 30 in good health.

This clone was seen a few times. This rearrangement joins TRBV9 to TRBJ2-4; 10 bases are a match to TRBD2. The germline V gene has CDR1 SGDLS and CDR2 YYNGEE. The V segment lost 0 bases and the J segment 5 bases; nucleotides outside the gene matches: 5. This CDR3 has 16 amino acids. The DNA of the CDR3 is TGTGCCAGCAGCGTAGATCCAGCGGGGGGGCAAAACATTCAGTACTTC. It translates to CASSVDPAGGQNIQYF.

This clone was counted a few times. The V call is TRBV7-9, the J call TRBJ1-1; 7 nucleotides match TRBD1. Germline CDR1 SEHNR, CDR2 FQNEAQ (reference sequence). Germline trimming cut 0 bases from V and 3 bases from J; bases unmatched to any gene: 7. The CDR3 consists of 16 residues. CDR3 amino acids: CASSLAQGGPHTEAFF. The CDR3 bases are TGTGCCAGCAGCTTAGCCCAGGGGGGACCTCACACTGAAGCTTTCTTT. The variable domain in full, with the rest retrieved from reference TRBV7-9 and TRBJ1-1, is DTGVSQNPRHKITKRGQNVTFRCDPISEHNRLYWYRQTLGQGPEFLTYFQNEAQLEKSRLLSDRFSAERPKGSFSTLEIQRTEQGDSAMYLCASSLAQGGPHTEAFFGQGTRLTVV.

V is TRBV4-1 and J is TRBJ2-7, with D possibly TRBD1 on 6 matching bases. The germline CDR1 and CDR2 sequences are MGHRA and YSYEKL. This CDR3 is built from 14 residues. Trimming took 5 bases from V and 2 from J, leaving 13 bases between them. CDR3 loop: CASSSGAGTYEQYF. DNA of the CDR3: TGCGCCAGCAGCTCAGGGGCAGGGACCTACGAGCAGTACTTC.

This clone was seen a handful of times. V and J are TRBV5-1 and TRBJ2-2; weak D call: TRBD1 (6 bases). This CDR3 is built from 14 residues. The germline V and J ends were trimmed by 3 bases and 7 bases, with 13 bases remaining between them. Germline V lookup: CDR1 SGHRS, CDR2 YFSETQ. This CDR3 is CASSSTLDSGELFF. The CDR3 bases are TGCGCCAGCAGCTCGACCTTGGACAGCGGGGAGCTGTTTTTT.

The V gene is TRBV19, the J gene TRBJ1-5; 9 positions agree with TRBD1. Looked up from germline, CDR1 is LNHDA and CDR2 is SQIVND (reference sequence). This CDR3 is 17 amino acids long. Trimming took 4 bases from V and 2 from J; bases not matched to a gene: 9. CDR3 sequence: CASSTLQGAAGNQPQHF. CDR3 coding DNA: TGTGCCAGTAGTACCCTACAGGGGGCAGCGGGCAATCAGCCCCAGCATTTT.

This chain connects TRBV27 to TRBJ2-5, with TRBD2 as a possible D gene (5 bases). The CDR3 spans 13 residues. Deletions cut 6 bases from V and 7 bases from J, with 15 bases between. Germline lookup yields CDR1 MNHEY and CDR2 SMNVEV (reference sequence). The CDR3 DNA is TGTGCCAGCAGAAGGAGAGCGGTTGGGACCCAGTACTTC. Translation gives CASRRRAVGTQYF.

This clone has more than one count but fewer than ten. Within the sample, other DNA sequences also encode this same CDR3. CDR3 DNA: TGCAGCGTTGTGAGGATAGACACTGAAGCTTTCTTT. Translation: CSVVRIDTEAFF. V and J are TRBV29-1 and TRBJ1-1; D gene uncertain. Germline-derived CDR1 and CDR2 are SQVTM and ANQGSEA. V was shortened by 4 bases and J by 3 bases, with 9 bases between the two germline ends. The CDR3 runs to 12 residues.

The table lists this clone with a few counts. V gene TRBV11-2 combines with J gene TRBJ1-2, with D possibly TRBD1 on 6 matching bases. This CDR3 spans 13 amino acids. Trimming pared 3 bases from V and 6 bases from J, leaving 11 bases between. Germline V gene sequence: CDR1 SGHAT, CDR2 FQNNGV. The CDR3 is CASSFDRSHGYTF. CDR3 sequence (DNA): TGTGCCAGCAGCTTCGACAGGAGCCATGGCTACACCTTC.

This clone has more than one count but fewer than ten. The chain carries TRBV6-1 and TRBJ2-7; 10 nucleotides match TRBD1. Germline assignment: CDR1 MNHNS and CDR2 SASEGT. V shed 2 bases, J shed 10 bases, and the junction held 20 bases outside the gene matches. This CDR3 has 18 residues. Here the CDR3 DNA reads TGTGCCAGCAGTGAAAGAACGGTATCGGGGACAGGGGTTCCCCTACAGTACTTC. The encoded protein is CASSERTVSGTGVPLQYF.

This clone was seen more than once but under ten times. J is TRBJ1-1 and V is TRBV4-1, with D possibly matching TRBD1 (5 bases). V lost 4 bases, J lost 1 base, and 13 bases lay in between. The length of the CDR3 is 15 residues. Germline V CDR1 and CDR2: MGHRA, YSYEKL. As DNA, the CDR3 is TGCGCCAGCAGCCCCGGTACAGGAAGGAACACTGAAGCTTTCTTT. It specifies CASSPGTGRNTEAFF.

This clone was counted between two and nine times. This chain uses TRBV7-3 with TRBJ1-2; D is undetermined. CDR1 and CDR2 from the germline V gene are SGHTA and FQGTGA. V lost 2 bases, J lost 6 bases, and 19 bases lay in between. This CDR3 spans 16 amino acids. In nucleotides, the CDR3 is TGTGCCAGCAGCTTATATTCCGTCTCGGCCGAGGATGGCTACACCTTC. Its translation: CASSLYSVSAEDGYTF.

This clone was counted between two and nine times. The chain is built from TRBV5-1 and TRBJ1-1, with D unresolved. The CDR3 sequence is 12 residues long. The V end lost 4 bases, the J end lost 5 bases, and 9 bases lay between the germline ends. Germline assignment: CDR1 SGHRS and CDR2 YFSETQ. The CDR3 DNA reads TGCGCCAGCAGCCGCGATCGGACTGAAGCTTTCTTT. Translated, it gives CASSRDRTEAFF.

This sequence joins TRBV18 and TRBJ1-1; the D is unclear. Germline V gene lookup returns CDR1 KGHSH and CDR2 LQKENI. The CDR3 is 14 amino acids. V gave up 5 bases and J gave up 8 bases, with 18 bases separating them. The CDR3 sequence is CASSTLETPLEAFF. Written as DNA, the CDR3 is TGTGCCAGCTCAACACTGGAGACCCCCCTCGAAGCTTTCTTT.

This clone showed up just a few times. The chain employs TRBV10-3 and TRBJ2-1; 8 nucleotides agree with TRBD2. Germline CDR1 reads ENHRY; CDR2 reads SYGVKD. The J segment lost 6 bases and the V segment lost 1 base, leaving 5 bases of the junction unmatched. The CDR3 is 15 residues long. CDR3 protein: CAISELREARNEQFF. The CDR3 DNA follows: TGTGCCATCAGTGAGTTGCGGGAGGCCCGCAATGAGCAGTTCTTC.

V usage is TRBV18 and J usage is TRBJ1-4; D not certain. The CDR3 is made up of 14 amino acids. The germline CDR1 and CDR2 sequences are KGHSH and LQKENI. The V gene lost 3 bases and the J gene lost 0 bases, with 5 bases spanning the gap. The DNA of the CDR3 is TGTGCCAGCTCACCCCCCGCAACTAATGAAAAACTGTTTTTT. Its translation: CASSPPATNEKLFF.

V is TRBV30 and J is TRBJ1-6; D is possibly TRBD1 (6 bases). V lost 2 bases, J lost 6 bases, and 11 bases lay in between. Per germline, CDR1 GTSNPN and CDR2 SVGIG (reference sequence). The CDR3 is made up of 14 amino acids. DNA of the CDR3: TGTGCCTGGAGTTTGACAGGAGCTAATTCACCCCTCCACTTT. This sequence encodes CAWSLTGANSPLHF.

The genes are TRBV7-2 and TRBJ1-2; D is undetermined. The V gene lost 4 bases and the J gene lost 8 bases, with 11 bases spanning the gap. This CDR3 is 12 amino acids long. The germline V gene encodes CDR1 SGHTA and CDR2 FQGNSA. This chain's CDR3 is CASSSWEKGYTF. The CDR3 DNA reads TGTGCCAGCAGCTCATGGGAGAAGGGCTACACCTTC.

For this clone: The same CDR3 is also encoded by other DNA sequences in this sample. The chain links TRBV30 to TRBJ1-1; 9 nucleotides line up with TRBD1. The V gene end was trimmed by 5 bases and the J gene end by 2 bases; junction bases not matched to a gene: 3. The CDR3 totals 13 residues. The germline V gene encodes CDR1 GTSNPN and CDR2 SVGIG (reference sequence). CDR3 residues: CAWATGGNTEAFF. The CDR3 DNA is TGTGCCTGGGCCACAGGGGGCAACACTGAAGCTTTCTTT. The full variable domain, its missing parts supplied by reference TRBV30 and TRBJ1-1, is SQTIHQWPATLVQPVGSPLSLECTVEGTSNPNLYWYRQAAGRGLQLLFYSVGIGQISSEVPQNLSASRPQDRQFILSSKKLLLSDSGFYLCAWATGGNTEAFFGQGTRLTVV.

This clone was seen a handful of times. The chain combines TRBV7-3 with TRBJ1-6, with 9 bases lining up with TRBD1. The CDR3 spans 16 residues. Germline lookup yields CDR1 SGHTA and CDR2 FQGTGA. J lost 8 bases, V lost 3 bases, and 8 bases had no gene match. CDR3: CASSFLGQGSHSPLHF. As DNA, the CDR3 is TGTGCCAGCAGCTTTCTTGGACAGGGGTCGCATTCACCCCTCCACTTT.

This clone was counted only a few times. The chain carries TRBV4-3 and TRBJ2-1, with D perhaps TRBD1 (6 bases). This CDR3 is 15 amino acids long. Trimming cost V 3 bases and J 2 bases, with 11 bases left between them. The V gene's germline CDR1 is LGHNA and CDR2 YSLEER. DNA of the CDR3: TGCGCCAGCAGCCAGGTGGACAGACCCTACAATGAGCAGTTCTTC. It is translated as CASSQVDRPYNEQFF.

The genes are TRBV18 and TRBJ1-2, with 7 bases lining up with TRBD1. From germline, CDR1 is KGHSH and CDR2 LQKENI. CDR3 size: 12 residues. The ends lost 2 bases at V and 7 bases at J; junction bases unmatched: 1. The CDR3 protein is CASSPGDSGYTF. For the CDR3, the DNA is TGTGCCAGCTCACCAGGGGACAGTGGCTACACCTTC. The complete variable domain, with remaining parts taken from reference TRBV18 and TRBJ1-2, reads NAGVMQNPRHLVRRRGQEARLRCSPMKGHSHVYWYRQLPEEGLKFMVYLQKENIIDESGMPKERFSAEFPKEGPSILRIQQVVRGDSAAYFCASSPGDSGYTFGSGTRLTVV.